The 27 T cell receptor beta chains below come from one sample, sequenced in a study of T cell responses to AZD1222 COVID-19 vaccine. Repertoires were generated with immunoSEQ multiplex PCR, while TCRdb's copy carries only in-frame clones and drops some. The sample records about 150,000 clones, about nine tenths being singletons. The source material was peripheral blood, sampled 28 days after the second AZD1222 dose. Receptors originate from an adult who received the AZD1222 COVID-19 vaccine.

The J gene is TRBJ2-3, the V gene TRBV10-1; D is unresolved. Trimming shortened V by 5 bases and J by 2 bases, and 11 bases separated the two germline ends. The CDR3 sequence is 14 residues long. CDR1 is WNHNN, CDR2 SYGVQD, per germline (reference sequence). CDR3 bases: TGCGCCAGCAGTAACAAGGACCTCACAGATACGCAGTATTTT. Translation gives CASSNKDLTDTQYF.

The chain links TRBV7-3 to TRBJ2-4; D is undetermined. The CDR3 has 16 amino acids. Germline-derived CDR1 and CDR2 are SGHTA and FQGTGA. The ends were cut back, 8 bases at V and 0 bases at J, with 17 bases in the middle. CDR3 protein: CASRYRGSVAKNIQYF. In nucleotides, the CDR3 is TGTGCCAGCCGCTACCGTGGGTCCGTAGCCAAAAACATTCAGTACTTC.

Here the CDR3 reads CASSLAQLGGANVLTF. The CDR3 DNA reads TGCGCCAGCAGCTTGGCCCAGCTGGGGGGGGCCAACGTCCTGACTTTC. V usage is TRBV5-1 and J usage is TRBJ2-6; D is uncertain. Per the germline V gene, CDR1 is SGHRS and CDR2 is YFSETQ. The V end lost 0 bases, the J end lost 4 bases, and 11 bases lay between the germline ends. The CDR3 sequence is 16 residues long.

This clone has a single count. The CDR3 nucleotides are TGTGCCAGCAGCTTCCAGGGAAATGGGGCCAACGTCCTGACTTTC. Its protein product is CASSFQGNGANVLTF. The genes are TRBV7-9 and TRBJ2-6; tentative D call: TRBD1 (5 bases). Deletions cut 3 bases from V and 3 bases from J, with 9 bases between. CDR1 is SEHNR and CDR2 is FQNEAQ in the germline V gene (reference sequence). The CDR3 is 15 residues long.

The CDR3 nucleotides read TGTGCCAGCATTGGTACCGGGACTAGCGGGAAGAATGAGCAGTTCTTC. Protein product: CASIGTGTSGKNEQFF. The chain joins TRBV27 to TRBJ2-1; the match to TRBD2 covers 13 bases. CDR1 and CDR2 (germline): MNHEY, SMNVEV (reference sequence). V lost 7 bases to trimming and J lost 7 bases; unmatched junction nucleotides: 10. The CDR3 is 16 amino acids.

DNA of the CDR3: TGCGCCAGCTCCAACCTTTCCGTCGGGGCCAACGTCCTGACTTTC. This encodes CASSNLSVGANVLTF. V is TRBV5-1 and J is TRBJ2-6; D is uncertain. Germline V CDR1 and CDR2: SGHRS, YFSETQ. Deletions cut 7 bases from V and 4 bases from J, with 15 bases between. The CDR3 consists of 15 residues.

The V call is TRBV24-1, the J call TRBJ2-1; 9 nucleotides line up with TRBD2. The V gene's germline CDR1 is KGHDR and CDR2 SFDVKD. J was trimmed by 9 bases and V by 2 bases; bases with no gene match: 7. The CDR3 consists of 15 residues. The CDR3 loop reads CATSDSVAGVGEQFF. CDR3 sequence (DNA): TGTGCCACCAGTGATTCTGTAGCGGGAGTTGGTGAGCAGTTCTTC.

Only one count was recorded for this clone. The CDR3 coding sequence is TGTGCCAGCAGCTTAGCTCAGCTGAATGAGCAGTTCTTC. Translating it yields CASSLAQLNEQFF. The J gene is TRBJ2-1, the V gene TRBV7-9; D uncertain. Trimming removed 0 bases from V and 7 bases from J, with 7 bases in between. This CDR3 has 13 residues. Germline values: CDR1 SEHNR, CDR2 FQNEAQ (reference sequence).

The J gene is TRBJ2-1, the V gene TRBV4-3, with no clear D. The CDR3 runs 16 residues. Germline values: CDR1 LGHNA, CDR2 YSLEER. Trimming took off 4 bases at V and 5 bases at J, with 18 bases between the two ends. CDR3 in amino acids: CASSRSTLVGHNEQFF. The CDR3, as DNA: TGCGCCAGCAGCCGAAGTACATTGGTGGGCCACAATGAGCAGTTCTTC.

The V and J genes are TRBV9 and TRBJ2-5; the D is unclear. Germline CDR1 reads SGDLS; CDR2 reads YYNGEE. V dropped 0 bases and J dropped 6 bases, with 6 bases sitting between them. The CDR3 sequence is 12 residues long. CDR3 amino acids: CASSVGGQTQYF. The CDR3, as DNA: TGTGCCAGCAGCGTAGGAGGCCAGACCCAGTACTTC.

The J gene is TRBJ1-2, the V gene TRBV27, with D perhaps matching TRBD1 (6 bases). The germline V gene has CDR1 MNHEY and CDR2 SMNVEV (reference sequence). The CDR3 totals 14 residues. Trimming removed 3 bases from V and 3 bases from J, with 11 bases in between. This CDR3 is CASSFLQGDYGYTF. The CDR3 DNA is TGTGCCAGCAGTTTCTTACAGGGAGACTATGGCTACACCTTC.

Concerning this clone: This same CDR3 is encoded by further DNA sequences in the sample. The rearrangement uses TRBV5-1 and TRBJ2-5; the match to TRBD1 covers 7 bases. The junction had 8 bases not matched to a gene; V was cut back by 4 bases and J by 5 bases. The CDR3 has 14 residues. In germline, CDR1 is SGHRS, CDR2 YFSETQ. CDR3 loop: CASSPRGGGETQYF. The CDR3 DNA reads TGCGCCAGCAGCCCGAGAGGGGGCGGGGAGACCCAGTACTTC.

This clone has a single count. The chain carries TRBV11-2 and TRBJ1-2; 7 bases match TRBD1. The ends lost 5 bases at V and 4 bases at J; junction bases unmatched: 13. The CDR3 runs to 16 residues. Germline V gene sequence: CDR1 SGHAT, CDR2 FQNNGV. In DNA form, the CDR3 reads TGTGCCAGCAGCACTGCGTCGGGGACAGCGACCTATGGCTACACCTTC. It translates to CASSTASGTATYGYTF.

The chain has TRBV4-2 and TRBJ2-2, with D possibly matching TRBD2 (6 bases). The CDR3 sequence is 15 residues long. Trimming removed 3 bases from V and 10 bases from J, with 18 bases in between. In germline, CDR1 is LGHNA, CDR2 YNFKEQ. The CDR3 DNA reads TGTGCCAGCAGCCACGGGGGTGGGAGAGGAGCGGAGCTGTTTTTT. Its protein product is CASSHGGGRGAELFF.

This chain connects TRBV6-5 to TRBJ2-1; D gene unclear. The germline CDR1 and CDR2 sequences are MNHEY and SVGAGI. The CDR3 spans 15 residues. V lost 4 bases, J lost 1 base, and 11 bases lay in between. CDR3 sequence (DNA): TGTGCCAGCAGTTCAGACTGGGGTTCCTACAATGAGCAGTTCTTC. Protein: CASSSDWGSYNEQFF.

The table lists this clone with a few counts. The genes are TRBV7-2 and TRBJ1-2; no clear D. CDR1 and CDR2 (germline): SGHTA, FQGNSA. CDR3 length: 14 amino acids. V shed 1 base and J shed 4 bases, with 10 bases lying between them. The CDR3 DNA is TGTGCCAGCAGCTTAGACCCAGGCCCCTATGGCTACACCTTC. Protein sequence: CASSLDPGPYGYTF.

The V and J genes are TRBV7-6 and TRBJ2-7; 10 nucleotides align to TRBD1. V was clipped by 0 bases and J by 2 bases; unmatched bases: 10. This CDR3 has 18 residues. The germline CDR1 and CDR2 sequences are SGHVS and FNYEAQ. CDR3 amino acids: CASSLATGGQGHAYEQYF. In nucleotides, the CDR3 is TGTGCCAGCAGCTTAGCGACGGGGGGACAGGGGCATGCCTACGAGCAGTACTTC.

This sequence joins TRBV13 and TRBJ2-4; 7 bases agree with TRBD1. V trimming: 2 bases; J trimming: 6 bases; junction bases outside the gene matches: 10. CDR3 length: 16 amino acids. In germline, CDR1 is PRHDT, CDR2 FYEKMQ (reference sequence). CDR3 loop: CASSLKDRALGNIQYF. Here the CDR3 DNA reads TGTGCCAGCAGCTTAAAAGACAGGGCTTTGGGAAACATTCAGTACTTC.

The genes are TRBV18 and TRBJ2-4; 7 bases align to TRBD1. There are 14 residues in the CDR3. The trim removed 6 bases at V and 1 base at J, leaving 3 bases unmatched. From germline, CDR1 is KGHSH and CDR2 LQKENI. The CDR3 bases are TGTGCCAGCTCTCTGGACAGGGCCAAAAACATTCAGTACTTC. As protein: CASSLDRAKNIQYF.

The chain has TRBV2 and TRBJ1-2; D gene uncertain. This CDR3 contains 15 residues. From germline, CDR1 is SNHLY and CDR2 FYNNEI. Between the trimmed V and J ends, which lost 3 bases and 0 bases, there was a span of 11 bases. CDR3 region: CASSEWVLANYGYTF. The DNA of the CDR3 is TGTGCCAGCAGTGAGTGGGTCCTAGCTAACTATGGCTACACCTTC.

The V gene is TRBV6-5, the J gene TRBJ1-5, with D possibly being TRBD1 (5 bases). The V end lost 7 bases, the J end lost 3 bases, and 10 bases lay between the germline ends. Germline V lookup: CDR1 MNHEY, CDR2 SVGAGI. The CDR3 covers 13 residues. CDR3 in DNA: TGTGCCAGCATTAACAGGCACAATCAGCCCCAGCATTTT. It translates to CASINRHNQPQHF.

As DNA, the CDR3 is TGCGCCAGCAGCTTGGGTGGACAGGGCGCTCTCGAGACCCAGTACTTC. Protein: CASSLGGQGALETQYF. V usage is TRBV5-1 and J usage is TRBJ2-5; 8 bases are shared with TRBD1. The CDR3 runs 16 residues. The ends lost 0 bases at V and 5 bases at J; junction bases unmatched: 9. The germline gives CDR1 SGHRS, CDR2 YFSETQ.

This chain connects TRBV3-1 (or the pseudogene TRBV3-2) to TRBJ2-7, with 9 bases lining up with TRBD2. V lost 5 bases to trimming and J lost 4 bases; unmatched junction nucleotides: 6. The CDR3 is made up of 14 amino acids. The germline gives CDR1 LGHDT, CDR2 YNNKEL (reference sequence). The DNA of the CDR3 is TGTGCCAGCAGCTCTACTAGCGGGCGGTACGAGCAGTACTTC. Translating it yields CASSSTSGRYEQYF.

This chain links TRBV18 with TRBJ1-1; D is perhaps TRBD1 (5 bases). V was shortened by 0 bases and J by 0 bases, with 8 bases between the two germline ends. CDR3 length: 15 residues. Germline V lookup: CDR1 KGHSH, CDR2 LQKENI. CDR3 sequence reads: CASSPPGGLNTEAFF. CDR3 bases: TGTGCCAGCTCACCACCGGGGGGACTGAACACTGAAGCTTTCTTT.

J is TRBJ2-4 and V is TRBV24-1; 11 nucleotides match TRBD2. The trim removed 5 bases at V and 1 base at J, leaving 15 bases unmatched. The germline CDR1 and CDR2 sequences are KGHDR and SFDVKD. This CDR3 is 20 amino acids long. The CDR3 reads CATSVSRTSGCAWAKNIQYF. The CDR3 DNA sequence: TGTGCCACCAGTGTCTCACGGACTAGCGGGTGCGCCTGGGCCAAAAACATTCAGTACTTC.

The chain uses TRBV4-3 and TRBJ2-7, with 8 bases aligning to TRBD2. The CDR3 loop spans 15 amino acids. With 1 base clipped from V and 1 base from J, the junction kept 3 bases outside the gene matches. Germline CDR1 and CDR2: LGHNA and YSLEER. CDR3 residues: CASSQGAGGSYEQYF. In DNA form, the CDR3 reads TGCGCCAGCAGCCAAGGCGCGGGGGGATCCTACGAGCAGTACTTC.

The J gene is TRBJ2-3, the V gene TRBV5-6; D unresolved. The V end was cut by 0 bases, the J end by 2 bases, with 10 bases between. This CDR3 comprises 15 residues. The germline CDR1 and CDR2 sequences are SGHDT and YYEEEE. DNA for the CDR3: TGTGCCAGCAGCTTGGGCCGGTCCTACACAGATACGCAGTATTTT. Its translation is CASSLGRSYTDTQYF. The full variable domain, completed using reference TRBV5-6 and TRBJ2-3, is DAGVTQSPTHLIKTRGQQVTLRCSPKSGHDTVSWYQQALGQGPQFIFQYYEEEERQRGNFPDRFSGHQFPNYSSELNVNALLLGDSALYLCASSLGRSYTDTQYFGPGTRLTVL.